Below, one T cell receptor beta chain is given with its context. Its antigen is as yet unknown. These data are taken from a study of OX40 agonist ivuxolimab in advanced cancers. General study findings and limits: With doses of 0.1 to 3.0 mg/kg, CD4+ and CD8+ blood T cells had undergone clonal expansion by week 6. Researchers report that CD8+ T cells had, on average, more expanded clones than CD4+. Expanded peripheral T cell antigen specificity was not determined.

Some clones are missing from TCRdb's copy, which holds only in-frame ones; the method was immunoSEQ multiplex PCR. In the table there are more than 12,000 clones, about 77% of which are singletons. With 4 bases clipped from V and 6 bases from J, the junction kept 10 bases outside the gene matches. CDR3 length: 15 amino acids. Germline V CDR1 and CDR2: MNHEY, SVGAGI. The V gene is TRBV6-5, the J gene TRBJ2-7; 9 bases agree with TRBD2. The sample was CD4+ or CD8+ T cells sorted from blood, taken in a trial of the OX40 agonist ivuxolimab. The sequence was obtained from an adult with an advanced solid tumor such as melanoma, head and neck, liver or kidney cancer. CDR3 bases: TGTGCCAGCAGTTTCTTAGCGGGGGCTACTGGCGAGCAGTACTTC. This gives the protein CASSFLAGATGEQYF.